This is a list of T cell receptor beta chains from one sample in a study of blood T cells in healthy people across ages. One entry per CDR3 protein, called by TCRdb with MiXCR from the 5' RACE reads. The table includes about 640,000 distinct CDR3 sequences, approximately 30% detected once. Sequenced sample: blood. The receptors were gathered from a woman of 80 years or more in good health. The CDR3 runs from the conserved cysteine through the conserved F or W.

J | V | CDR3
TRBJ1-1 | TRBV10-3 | CAIRDDRGATEAFF
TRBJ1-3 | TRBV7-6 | CASSLNRQGRDTIYF
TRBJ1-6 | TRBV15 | CATSRVQGTGNSPLHF
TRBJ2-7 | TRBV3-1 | CASRDRTTYEQYF
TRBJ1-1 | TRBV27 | CASSLPGLFGEAFF
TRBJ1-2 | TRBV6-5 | CASSYQPPGTGGGYGYTF
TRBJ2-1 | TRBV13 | CASSSRRTSRSPYNEQFF
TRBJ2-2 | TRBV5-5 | CASSLQGVNTGELFF
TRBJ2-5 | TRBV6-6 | CASSHLPGTGATQYF
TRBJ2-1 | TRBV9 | CASSPGGGLNNEQFF
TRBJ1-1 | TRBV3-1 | CASSPGGGYTKAFF
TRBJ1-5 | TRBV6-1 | CASSEGAGAGSQHF